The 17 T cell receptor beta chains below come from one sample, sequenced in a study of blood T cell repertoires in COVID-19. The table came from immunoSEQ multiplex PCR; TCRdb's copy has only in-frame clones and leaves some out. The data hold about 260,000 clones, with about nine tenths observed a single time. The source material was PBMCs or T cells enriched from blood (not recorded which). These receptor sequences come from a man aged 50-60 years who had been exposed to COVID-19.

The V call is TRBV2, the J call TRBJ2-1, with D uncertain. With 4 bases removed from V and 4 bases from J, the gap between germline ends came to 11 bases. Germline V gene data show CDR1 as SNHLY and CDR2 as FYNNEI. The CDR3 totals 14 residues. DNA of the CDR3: TGTGCCAGCAGTGCTTCCCGGGTTTACAATGAGCAGTTCTTC. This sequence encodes CASSASRVYNEQFF.

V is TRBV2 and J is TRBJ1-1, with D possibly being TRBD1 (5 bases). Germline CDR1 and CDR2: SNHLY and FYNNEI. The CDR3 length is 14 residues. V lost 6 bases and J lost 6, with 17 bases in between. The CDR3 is CASRYMDGGAEAFF. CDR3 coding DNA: TGTGCCAGCAGATACATGGACGGGGGAGCTGAAGCTTTCTTT.

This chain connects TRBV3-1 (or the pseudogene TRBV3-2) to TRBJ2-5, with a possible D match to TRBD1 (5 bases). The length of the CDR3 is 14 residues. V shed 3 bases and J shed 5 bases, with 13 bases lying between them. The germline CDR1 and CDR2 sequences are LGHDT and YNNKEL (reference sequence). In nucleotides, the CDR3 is TGTGCCAGCAGCCATCAAGGGGTCCGGGAGACCCAGTACTTC. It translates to CASSHQGVRETQYF.

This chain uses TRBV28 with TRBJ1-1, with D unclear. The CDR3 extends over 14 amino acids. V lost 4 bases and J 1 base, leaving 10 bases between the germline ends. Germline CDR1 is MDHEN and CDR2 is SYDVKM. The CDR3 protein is CASSWLERNTEAFF. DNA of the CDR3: TGTGCCAGCAGTTGGCTAGAACGGAACACTGAAGCTTTCTTT.

CDR3 sequence: CASSKATGSGNTIYF. CDR3 DNA: TGTGCCAGTAGTAAAGCGACAGGGTCTGGAAACACCATATATTTT. The chain has TRBV19 and TRBJ1-3, with 7 bases identical to TRBD1. CDR3 length: 15 residues. Germline trimming cut 4 bases from V and 1 base from J; bases unmatched to any gene: 4. Germline CDR1 is LNHDA and CDR2 is SQIVND (reference sequence).

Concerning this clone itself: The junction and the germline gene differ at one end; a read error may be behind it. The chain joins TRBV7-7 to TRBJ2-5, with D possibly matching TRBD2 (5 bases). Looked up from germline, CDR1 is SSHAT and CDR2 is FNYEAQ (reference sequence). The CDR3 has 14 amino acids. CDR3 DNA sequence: TGTGCTAGCAGCCCTACTCGGGAACGGGAGACCCAGTACTTC. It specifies CASSPTRERETQYF.

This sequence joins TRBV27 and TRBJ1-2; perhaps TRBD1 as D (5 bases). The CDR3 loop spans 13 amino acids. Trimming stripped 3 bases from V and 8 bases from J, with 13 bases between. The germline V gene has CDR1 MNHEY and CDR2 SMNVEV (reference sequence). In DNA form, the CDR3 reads TGTGCCAGCAGTTTTTCGCGGGGGAAAGGCTACACCTTC. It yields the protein CASSFSRGKGYTF.

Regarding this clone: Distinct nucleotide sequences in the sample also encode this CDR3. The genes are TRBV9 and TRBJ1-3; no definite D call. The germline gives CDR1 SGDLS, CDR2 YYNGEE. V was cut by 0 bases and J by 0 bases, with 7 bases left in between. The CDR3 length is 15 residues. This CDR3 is CASSVVGSSGNTIYF. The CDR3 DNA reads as TGTGCCAGCAGCGTAGTAGGGAGCTCTGGAAACACCATATATTTT.

The DNA for the CDR3 is TGTGCCAGCAGTGAATGGTCGACGGGGGGAAGCACAGATACGCAGTATTTT. This gives the protein CASSEWSTGGSTDTQYF. The chain combines TRBV25-1 with TRBJ2-3; TRBD2 matches at 7 bases. Germline V gives CDR1 MGHDK, CDR2 SYGVNS. This CDR3 has 17 residues. The V segment lost 1 base and the J segment 0 bases; nucleotides outside the gene matches: 7.

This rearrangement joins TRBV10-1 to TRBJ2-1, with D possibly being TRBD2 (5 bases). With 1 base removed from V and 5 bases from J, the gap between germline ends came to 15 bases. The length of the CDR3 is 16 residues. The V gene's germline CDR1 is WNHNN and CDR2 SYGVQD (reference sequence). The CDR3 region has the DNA TGCGCCAGCAGTGAGTTAGAGGGTAGAGGCAACAATGAGCAGTTCTTC. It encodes CASSELEGRGNNEQFF.

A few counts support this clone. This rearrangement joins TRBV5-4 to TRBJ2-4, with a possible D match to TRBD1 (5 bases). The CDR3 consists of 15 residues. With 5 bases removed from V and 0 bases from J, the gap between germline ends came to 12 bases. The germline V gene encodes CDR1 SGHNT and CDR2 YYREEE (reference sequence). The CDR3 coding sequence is TGTGCCAGCAGTGACAGTCGCCTAGCCAAAAACATTCAGTACTTC. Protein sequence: CASSDSRLAKNIQYF.

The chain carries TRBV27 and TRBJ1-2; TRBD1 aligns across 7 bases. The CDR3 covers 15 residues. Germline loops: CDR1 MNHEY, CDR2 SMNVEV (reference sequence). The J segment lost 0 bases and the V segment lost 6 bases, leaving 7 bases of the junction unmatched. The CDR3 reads CASSRRQGPNYGYTF. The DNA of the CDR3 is TGTGCCAGCAGCCGTAGACAGGGCCCTAACTATGGCTACACCTTC.

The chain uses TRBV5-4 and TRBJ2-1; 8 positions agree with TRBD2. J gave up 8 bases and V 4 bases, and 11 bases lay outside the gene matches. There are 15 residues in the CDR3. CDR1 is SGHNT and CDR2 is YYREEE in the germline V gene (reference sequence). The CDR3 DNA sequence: TGTGCCAGCAGCAGCCGGGAGGGGTTGTTGGATGAGCAGTTCTTC. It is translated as CASSSREGLLDEQFF.

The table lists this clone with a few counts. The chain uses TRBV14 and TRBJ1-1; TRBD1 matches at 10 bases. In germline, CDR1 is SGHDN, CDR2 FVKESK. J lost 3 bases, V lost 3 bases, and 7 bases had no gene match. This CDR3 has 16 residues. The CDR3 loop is CASSQRGQGDDTEAFF. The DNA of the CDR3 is TGTGCCAGCAGCCAGAGAGGACAGGGGGATGACACTGAAGCTTTCTTT.

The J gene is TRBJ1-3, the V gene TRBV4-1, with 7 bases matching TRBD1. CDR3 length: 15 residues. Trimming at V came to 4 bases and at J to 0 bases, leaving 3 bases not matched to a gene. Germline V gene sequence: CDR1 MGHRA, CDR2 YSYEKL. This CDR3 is CASSRWDSSGNTIYF. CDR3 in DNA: TGCGCCAGCAGCCGATGGGACAGCTCTGGAAACACCATATATTTT.

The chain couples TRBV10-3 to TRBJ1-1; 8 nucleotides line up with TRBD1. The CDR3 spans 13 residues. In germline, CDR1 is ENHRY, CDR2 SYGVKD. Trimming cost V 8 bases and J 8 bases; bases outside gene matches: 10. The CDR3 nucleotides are TGTGCCATCGGTTCGTCGGACAGGGCGGAAGCTTTCTTT. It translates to CAIGSSDRAEAFF.

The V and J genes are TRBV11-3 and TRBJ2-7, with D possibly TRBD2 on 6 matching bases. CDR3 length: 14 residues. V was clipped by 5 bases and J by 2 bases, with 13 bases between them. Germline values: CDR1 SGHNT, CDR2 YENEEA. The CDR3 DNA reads TGTGCCAGCAGCCTGCAGCCGGGGGCCTACGAGCAGTACTTC. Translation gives CASSLQPGAYEQYF. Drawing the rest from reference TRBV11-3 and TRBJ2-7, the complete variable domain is EAGVVQSPRYKIIEKKQPVAFWCNPISGHNTLYWYLQNLGQGPELLIRYENEEAVDDSQLPKDRFSAERLKGVDSTLKIQPAELGDSAVYLCASSLQPGAYEQYFGPGTRLTVT.